A single sample is the source of the 3 T cell receptor beta chains below, sequenced in a study of T cell repertoires in cytomegalovirus infection. TCRdb processed the reads anew with MiXCR; each CDR3 protein has one entry. Here the sample spans around 900,000 distinct CDR3 sequences, around 32% being singletons. Antigen specificity for these receptors is unknown. The sequencing here drew on cultured CD8+ T cells from PBMCs, taken from culture after CMV antigen stimulation. The receptors derive from a human donor in good health (CMV status not recorded). Some clones in this sample may be carry-over from other donors' samples.

This clonotype was recorded many times. This chain uses TRBV7-2 with TRBJ2-5, with D perhaps matching TRBD1 (6 bases). Germline values: CDR1 SGHTA, CDR2 FQGNSA. The CDR3 totals 15 residues. V lost 7 bases and J 1 base, leaving 16 bases between the germline ends. For the CDR3, the DNA is TGTGCCAGCACTTATTACAGGGCGCTCCAAGAGACCCAGTACTTC. This translates into CASTYYRALQETQYF.

This clonotype came up a few times. The chain links TRBV6-5 to TRBJ2-5, with 14 bases fitting TRBD2. Germline V gene lookup returns CDR1 MNHEY and CDR2 SVGAGI. The V segment lost 6 bases and the J segment 5 bases; nucleotides outside the gene matches: 5. The CDR3 runs to 15 residues. The CDR3, as DNA: TGTGCCAGCAGCCGACTAGCGGGGGGGCATGAGACCCAGTACTTC. This sequence encodes CASSRLAGGHETQYF.

The CDR3 loop reads CSATSTGNYGYTF. The CDR3 DNA reads as TGCAGTGCTACCTCGACAGGGAACTATGGCTACACCTTC. V gene TRBV20-1 combines with J gene TRBJ1-2; TRBD1 matches at 7 bases. V shed 4 bases, J shed 2 bases, and the junction held 4 bases outside the gene matches. Per the germline V gene, CDR1 is DFQATT and CDR2 is SNEGSKA (reference sequence). This CDR3 has 13 amino acids.